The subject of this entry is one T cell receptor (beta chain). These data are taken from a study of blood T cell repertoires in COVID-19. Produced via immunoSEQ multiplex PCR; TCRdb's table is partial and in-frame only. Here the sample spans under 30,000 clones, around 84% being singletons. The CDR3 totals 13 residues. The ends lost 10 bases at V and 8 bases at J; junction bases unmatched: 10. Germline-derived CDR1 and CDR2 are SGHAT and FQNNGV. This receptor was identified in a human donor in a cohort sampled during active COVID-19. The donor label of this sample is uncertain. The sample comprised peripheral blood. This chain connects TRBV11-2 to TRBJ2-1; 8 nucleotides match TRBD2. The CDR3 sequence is CATRRLAMDEQFF. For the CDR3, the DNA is TGTGCCACCCGTAGACTAGCGATGGATGAGCAGTTCTTC.